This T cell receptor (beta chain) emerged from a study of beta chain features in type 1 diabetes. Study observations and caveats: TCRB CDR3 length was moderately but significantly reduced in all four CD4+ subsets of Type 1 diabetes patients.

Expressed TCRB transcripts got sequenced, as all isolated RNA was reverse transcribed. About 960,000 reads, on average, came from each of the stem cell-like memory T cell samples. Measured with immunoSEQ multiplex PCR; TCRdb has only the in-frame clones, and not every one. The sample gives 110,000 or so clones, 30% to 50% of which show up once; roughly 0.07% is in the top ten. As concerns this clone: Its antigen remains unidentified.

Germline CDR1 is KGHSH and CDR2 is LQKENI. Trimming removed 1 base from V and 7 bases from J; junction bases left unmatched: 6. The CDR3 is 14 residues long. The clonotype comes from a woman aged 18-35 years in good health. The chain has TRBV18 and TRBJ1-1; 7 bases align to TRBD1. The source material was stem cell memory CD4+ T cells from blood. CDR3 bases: TGTGCCAGCTCACCACAAGAACAGGGGTATGAAGCTTTCTTT. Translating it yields CASSPQEQGYEAFF.